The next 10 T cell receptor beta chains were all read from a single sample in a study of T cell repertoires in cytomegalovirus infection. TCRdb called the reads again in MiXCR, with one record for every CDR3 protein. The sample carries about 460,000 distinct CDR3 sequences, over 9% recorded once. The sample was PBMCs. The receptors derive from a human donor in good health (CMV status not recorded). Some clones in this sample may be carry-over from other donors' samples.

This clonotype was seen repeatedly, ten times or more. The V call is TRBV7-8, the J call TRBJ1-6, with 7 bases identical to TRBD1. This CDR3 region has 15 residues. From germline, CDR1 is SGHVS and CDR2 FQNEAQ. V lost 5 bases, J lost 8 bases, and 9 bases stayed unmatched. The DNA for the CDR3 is TGTGCCAGCAGCGCAACCGGGACAGAGGATTCACCCCTCCACTTT. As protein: CASSATGTEDSPLHF.

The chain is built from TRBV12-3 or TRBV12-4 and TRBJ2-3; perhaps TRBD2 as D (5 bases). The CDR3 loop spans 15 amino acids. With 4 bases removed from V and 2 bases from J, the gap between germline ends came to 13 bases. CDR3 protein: CASSSHGEVTDTQYF. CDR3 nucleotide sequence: TGTGCCAGCAGTTCCCACGGGGAAGTCACAGATACGCAGTATTTT.

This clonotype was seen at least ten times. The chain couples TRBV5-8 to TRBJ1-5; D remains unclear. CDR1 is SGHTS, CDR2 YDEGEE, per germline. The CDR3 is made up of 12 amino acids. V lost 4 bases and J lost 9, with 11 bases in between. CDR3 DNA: TGTGCCAGCAGCCCCGGACCCGGGCCCCAGCATTTT. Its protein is CASSPGPGPQHF. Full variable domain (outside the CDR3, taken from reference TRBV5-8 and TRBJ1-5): EAGVTQSPTHLIKTRGQQATLRCSPISGHTSVYWYQQALGLGLQFLLWYDEGEERNRGNFPPRFSGRQFPNYSSELNVNALELEDSALYLCASSPGPGPQHFGDGTRLSIL.

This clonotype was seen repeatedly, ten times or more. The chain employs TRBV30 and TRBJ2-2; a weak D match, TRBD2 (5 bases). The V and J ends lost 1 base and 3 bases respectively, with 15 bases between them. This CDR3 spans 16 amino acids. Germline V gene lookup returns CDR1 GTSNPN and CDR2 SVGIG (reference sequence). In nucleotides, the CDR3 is TGTGCCTGGAGTGGTAATAGCGATAGGGACACCGGGGAGCTGTTTTTT. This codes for CAWSGNSDRDTGELFF.

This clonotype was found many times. DNA of the CDR3: TGTGCCAGCAGTTTTCAGGGTTTTGGCAATCAGCCCCAGCATTTT. Translation gives CASSFQGFGNQPQHF. The chain uses TRBV12-3 or TRBV12-4 and TRBJ1-5, with a weak D call TRBD1 (5 bases). CDR3 length: 15 amino acids. The V end was cut by 3 bases, the J end by 2 bases, with 11 bases between.

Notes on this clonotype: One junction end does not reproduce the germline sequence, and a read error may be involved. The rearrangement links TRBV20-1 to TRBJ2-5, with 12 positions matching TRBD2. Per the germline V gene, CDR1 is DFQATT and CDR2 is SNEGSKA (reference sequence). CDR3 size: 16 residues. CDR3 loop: CSAREASGRGGETQYF. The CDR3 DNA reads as TGCAGTGCTCGAGAGGCTAGCGGGAGGGGTGGGGAGACCCAGTACTTC.

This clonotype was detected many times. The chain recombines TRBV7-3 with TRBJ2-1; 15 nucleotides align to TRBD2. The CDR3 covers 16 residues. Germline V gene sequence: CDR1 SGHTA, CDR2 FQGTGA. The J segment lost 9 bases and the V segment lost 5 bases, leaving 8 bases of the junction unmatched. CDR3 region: CASSLGTSGRRSEQFF. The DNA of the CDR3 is TGTGCCAGCAGCCTCGGGACTAGCGGGAGGAGAAGTGAGCAGTTCTTC.

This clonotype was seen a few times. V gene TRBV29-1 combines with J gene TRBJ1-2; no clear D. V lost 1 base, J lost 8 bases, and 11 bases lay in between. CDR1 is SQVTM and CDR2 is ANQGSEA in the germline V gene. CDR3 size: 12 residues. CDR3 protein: CSVEGTINGYTF. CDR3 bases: TGCAGCGTTGAAGGGACGATTAACGGCTACACCTTC.

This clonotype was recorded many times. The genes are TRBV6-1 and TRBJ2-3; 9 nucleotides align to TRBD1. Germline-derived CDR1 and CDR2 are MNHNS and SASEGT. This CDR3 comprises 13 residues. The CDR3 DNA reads TGTGCGCTCACAGGGGGCGGCACAGATACGCAGTATTTT. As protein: CALTGGGTDTQYF.

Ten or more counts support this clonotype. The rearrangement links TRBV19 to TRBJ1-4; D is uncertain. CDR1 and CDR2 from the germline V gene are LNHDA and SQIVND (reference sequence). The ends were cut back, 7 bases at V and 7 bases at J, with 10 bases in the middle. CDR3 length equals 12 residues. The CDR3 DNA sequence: TGTGCCAGTAAGAGCTTGGGTGAAAAACTGTTTTTT. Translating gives CASKSLGEKLFF.